This T cell receptor beta chain was sequenced in a study of blood T cell repertoires in COVID-19. Study at large: Samples came from the United States, Italy and Spain, spanning acute and convalescent COVID-19. PBMCs, B-cell-depleted T cells, or T cells provided the cDNA or gDNA that made up the material.

In the study's own analysis: Reference gene primer amplification gave estimated nucleated cell counts. Assay: immunoSEQ multiplex PCR; the TCRdb copy retains only in-frame clones and omits some. D and trimming were read from the DNA, whereas the V and J calls and clone size are those reported in that table. Of approximately 110,000 clones listed, about 80% are singletons. This CDR3 has 16 amino acids. V trimming: 2 bases; J trimming: 7 bases; junction bases outside the gene matches: 6. Germline CDR1 is SNHLY and CDR2 is FYNNEI. This TCR was sampled from a woman between 65 and 79 years old with acute or convalescent COVID-19. Sample: peripheral blood. The rearrangement links TRBV2 to TRBJ2-5; 14 nucleotides match TRBD2. CDR3 DNA: TGTGCCAGCAGTGAAACGACTAGCGGGGGGGCCGGGACCCAGTACTTC. It is translated as CASSETTSGGAGTQYF.